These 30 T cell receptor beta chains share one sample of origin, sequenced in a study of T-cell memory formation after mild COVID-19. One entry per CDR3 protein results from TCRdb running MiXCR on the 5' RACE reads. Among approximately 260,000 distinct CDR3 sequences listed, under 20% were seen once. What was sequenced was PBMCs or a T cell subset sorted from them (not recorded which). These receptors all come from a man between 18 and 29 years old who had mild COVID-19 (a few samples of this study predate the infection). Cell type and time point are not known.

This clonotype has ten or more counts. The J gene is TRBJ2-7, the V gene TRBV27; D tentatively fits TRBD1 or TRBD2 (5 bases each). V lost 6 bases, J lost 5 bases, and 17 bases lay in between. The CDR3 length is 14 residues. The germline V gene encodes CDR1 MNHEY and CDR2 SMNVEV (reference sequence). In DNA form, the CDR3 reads TGTGCCAGCAGCCCCTGGGGGTCCCTCCACGAGCAGTACTTC. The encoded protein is CASSPWGSLHEQYF.

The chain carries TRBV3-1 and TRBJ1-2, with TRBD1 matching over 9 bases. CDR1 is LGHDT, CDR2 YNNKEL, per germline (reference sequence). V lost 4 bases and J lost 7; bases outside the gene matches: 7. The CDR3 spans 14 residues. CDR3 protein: CASSRDTGGSGYTF. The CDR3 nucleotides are TGTGCCAGCAGCCGAGACACAGGGGGCTCTGGCTACACCTTC.

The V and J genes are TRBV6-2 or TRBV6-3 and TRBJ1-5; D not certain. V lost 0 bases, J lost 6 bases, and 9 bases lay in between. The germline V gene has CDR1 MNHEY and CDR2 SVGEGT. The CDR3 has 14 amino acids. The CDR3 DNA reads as TGTGCCAGCAGTTACTCGATACGGCCTCAGCCCCAGCATTTT. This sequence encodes CASSYSIRPQPQHF.

The CDR3 nucleotides read TGTGCCAGCAGTTTTTGGACCTTATACTACGAGCAGTACGTC. Amino acid sequence: CASSFWTLYYEQYV. This chain uses TRBV28 with TRBJ2-7; D gene unclear. This CDR3 comprises 14 residues. CDR1 is MDHEN, CDR2 SYDVKM, per germline. Trimming cost V 3 bases and J 3 bases, with 12 bases left between them.

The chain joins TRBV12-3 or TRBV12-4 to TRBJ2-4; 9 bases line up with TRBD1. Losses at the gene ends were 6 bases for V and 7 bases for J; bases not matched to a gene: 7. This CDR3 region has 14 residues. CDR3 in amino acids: CASRQGTGRNIQYF. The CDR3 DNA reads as TGTGCCAGCAGGCAAGGGACAGGGAGGAACATTCAGTACTTC.

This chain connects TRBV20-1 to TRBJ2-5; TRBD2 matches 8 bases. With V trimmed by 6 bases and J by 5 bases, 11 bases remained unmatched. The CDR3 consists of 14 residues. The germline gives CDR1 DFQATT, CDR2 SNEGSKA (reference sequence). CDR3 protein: CSARPGLVRETQYF. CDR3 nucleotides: TGCAGTGCCAGACCGGGACTAGTGCGGGAGACCCAGTACTTC.

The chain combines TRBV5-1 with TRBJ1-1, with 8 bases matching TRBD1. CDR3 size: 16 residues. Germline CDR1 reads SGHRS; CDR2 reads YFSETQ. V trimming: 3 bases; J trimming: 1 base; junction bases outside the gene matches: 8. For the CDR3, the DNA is TGCGCCAGCAGCTCGGGGGACAGGAGCCCGAACACTGAAGCTTTCTTT. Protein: CASSSGDRSPNTEAFF.

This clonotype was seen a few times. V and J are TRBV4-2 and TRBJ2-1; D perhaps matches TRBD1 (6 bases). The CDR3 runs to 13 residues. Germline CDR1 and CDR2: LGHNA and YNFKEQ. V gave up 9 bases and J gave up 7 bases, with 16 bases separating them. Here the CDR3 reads CASSNQGSNEQFF. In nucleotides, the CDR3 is TGTGCCAGTTCAAACCAGGGGAGTAATGAGCAGTTCTTC.

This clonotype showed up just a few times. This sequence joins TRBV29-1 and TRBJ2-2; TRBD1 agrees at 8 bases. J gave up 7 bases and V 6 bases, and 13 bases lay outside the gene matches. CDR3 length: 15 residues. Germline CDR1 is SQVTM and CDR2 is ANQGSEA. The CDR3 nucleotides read TGCAGCGTCCCGGTACCAGGGGGCACGGACGGGGAGCTGTTTTTT. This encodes CSVPVPGGTDGELFF.

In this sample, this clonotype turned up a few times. This CDR3 is CASSPNLRGAYNEQFF. The CDR3 nucleotides are TGTGCCAGCAGCCCGAATCTGCGGGGGGCCTACAATGAGCAGTTCTTC. The gene calls are TRBV7-2 and TRBJ2-1, with 8 bases fitting TRBD2. V shed 5 bases and J 2 bases; nucleotides not matched to a gene: 8. Per germline, CDR1 SGHTA and CDR2 FQGNSA. The CDR3 is made up of 16 amino acids.

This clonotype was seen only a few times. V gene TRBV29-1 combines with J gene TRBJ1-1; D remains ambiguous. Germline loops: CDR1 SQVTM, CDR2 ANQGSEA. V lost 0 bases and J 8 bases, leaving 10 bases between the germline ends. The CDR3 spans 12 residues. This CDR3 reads CSVEEKLSEAFF. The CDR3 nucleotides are TGCAGCGTTGAAGAGAAGTTATCGGAAGCTTTCTTT. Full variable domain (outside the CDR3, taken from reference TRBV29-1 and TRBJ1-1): SAVISQKPSRDICQRGTSLTIQCQVDSQVTMMFWYRQQPGQSLTLIATANQGSEATYESGFVIDKFPISRPNLTFSTLTVSNMSPEDSSIYLCSVEEKLSEAFFGQGTRLTVV.

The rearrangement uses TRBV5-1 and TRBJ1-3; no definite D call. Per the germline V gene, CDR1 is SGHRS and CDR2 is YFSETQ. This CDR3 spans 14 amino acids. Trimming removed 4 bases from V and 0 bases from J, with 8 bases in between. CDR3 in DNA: TGCGCCAGCAGCATGGAAGTCTCTGGAAACACCATATATTTT. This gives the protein CASSMEVSGNTIYF. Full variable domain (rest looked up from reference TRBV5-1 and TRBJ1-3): KAGVTQTPRYLIKTRGQQVTLSCSPISGHRSVSWYQQTPGQGLQFLFEYFSETQRNKGNFPGRFSGRQFSNSRSEMNVSTLELGDSALYLCASSMEVSGNTIYFGEGSWLTVV.

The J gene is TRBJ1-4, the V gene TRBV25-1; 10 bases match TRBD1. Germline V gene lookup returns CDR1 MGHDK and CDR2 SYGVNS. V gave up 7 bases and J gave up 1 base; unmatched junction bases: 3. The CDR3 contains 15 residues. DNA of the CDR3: TGTGCCAGCAAAGGACAGGGGGGAACTAATGAAAAACTGTTTTTT. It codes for CASKGQGGTNEKLFF.

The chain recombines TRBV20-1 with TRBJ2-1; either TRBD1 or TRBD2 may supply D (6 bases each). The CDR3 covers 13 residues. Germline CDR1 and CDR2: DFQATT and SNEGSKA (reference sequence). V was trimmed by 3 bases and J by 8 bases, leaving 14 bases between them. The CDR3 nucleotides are TGCAGTGCTAGTCCAGGGGAGGTAGATGAGCAGTTCTTC. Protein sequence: CSASPGEVDEQFF.

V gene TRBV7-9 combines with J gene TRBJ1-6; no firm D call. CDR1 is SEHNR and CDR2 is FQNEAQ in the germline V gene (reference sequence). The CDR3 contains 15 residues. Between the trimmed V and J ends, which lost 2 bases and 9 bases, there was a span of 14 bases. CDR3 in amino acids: CASSLRGYYGSPLHF. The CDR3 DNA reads TGTGCCAGCAGCTTAAGAGGGTACTACGGTTCACCCCTCCACTTT. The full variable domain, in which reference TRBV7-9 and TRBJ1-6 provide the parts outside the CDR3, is DTGVSQNPRHKITKRGQNVTFRCDPISEHNRLYWYRQTLGQGPEFLTYFQNEAQLEKSRLLSDRFSAERPKGSFSTLEIQRTEQGDSAMYLCASSLRGYYGSPLHFGNGTRLTVT.

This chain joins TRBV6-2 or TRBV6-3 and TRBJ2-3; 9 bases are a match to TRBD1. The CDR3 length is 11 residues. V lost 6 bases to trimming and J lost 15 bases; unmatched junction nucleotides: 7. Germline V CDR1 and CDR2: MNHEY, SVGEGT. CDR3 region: CASSEPGQGYF. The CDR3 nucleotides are TGTGCCAGCAGCGAACCGGGACAGGGCTATTTT.

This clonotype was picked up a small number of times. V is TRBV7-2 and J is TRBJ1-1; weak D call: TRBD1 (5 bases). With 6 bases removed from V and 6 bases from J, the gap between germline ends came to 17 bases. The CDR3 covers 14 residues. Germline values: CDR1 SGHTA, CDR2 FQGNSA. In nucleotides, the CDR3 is TGTGCCAGCAGGTATATAGGGAGAGGGGCTGAAGCTTTCTTT. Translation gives CASRYIGRGAEAFF.

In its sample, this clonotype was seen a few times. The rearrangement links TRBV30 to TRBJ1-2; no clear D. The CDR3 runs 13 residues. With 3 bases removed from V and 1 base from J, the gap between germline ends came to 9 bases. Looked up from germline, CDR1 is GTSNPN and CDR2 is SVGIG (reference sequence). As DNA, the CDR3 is TGTGCCTGGAGGACGGACCTTAACTATGGCTACACCTTC. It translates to CAWRTDLNYGYTF.

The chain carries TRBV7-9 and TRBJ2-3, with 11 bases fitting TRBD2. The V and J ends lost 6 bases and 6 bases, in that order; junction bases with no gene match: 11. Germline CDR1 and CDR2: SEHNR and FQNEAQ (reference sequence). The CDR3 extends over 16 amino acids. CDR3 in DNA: TGTGCCAGCAGACCGCGCCTAGCGGGGGGCCCGGATACGCAGTATTTT. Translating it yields CASRPRLAGGPDTQYF.

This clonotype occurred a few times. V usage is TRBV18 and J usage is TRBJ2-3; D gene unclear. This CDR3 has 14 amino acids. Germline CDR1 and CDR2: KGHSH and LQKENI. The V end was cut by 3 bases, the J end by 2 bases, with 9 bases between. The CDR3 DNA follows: TGTGCCAGCTCACCTGAAAGGACCACAGATACGCAGTATTTT. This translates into CASSPERTTDTQYF. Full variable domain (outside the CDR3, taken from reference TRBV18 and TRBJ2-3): NAGVMQNPRHLVRRRGQEARLRCSPMKGHSHVYWYRQLPEEGLKFMVYLQKENIIDESGMPKERFSAEFPKEGPSILRIQQVVRGDSAAYFCASSPERTTDTQYFGPGTRLTVL.

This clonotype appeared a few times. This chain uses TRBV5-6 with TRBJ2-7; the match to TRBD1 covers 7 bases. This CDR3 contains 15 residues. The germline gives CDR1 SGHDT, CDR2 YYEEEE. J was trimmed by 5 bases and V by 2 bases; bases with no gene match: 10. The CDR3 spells CASSFNRGRTDEQYV. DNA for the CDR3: TGTGCCAGCAGCTTCAACAGGGGACGTACCGACGAGCAGTACGTC.

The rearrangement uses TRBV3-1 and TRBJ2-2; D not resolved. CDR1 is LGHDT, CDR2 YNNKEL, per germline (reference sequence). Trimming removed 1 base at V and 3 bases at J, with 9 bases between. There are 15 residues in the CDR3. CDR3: CASSQAHGYTGELFF. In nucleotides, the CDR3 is TGTGCCAGCAGCCAAGCCCACGGATACACCGGGGAGCTGTTTTTT.

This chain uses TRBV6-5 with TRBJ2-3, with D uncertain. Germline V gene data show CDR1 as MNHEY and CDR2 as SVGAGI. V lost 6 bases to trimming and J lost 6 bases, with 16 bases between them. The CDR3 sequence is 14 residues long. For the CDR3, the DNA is TGTGCCAGCAGCCTACTGATGGTTGACGATACGCAGTATTTT. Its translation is CASSLLMVDDTQYF.

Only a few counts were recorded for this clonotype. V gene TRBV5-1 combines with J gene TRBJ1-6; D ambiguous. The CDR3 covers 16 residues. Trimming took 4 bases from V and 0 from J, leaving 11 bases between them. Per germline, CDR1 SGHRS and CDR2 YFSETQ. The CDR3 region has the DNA TGCGCCAGCAGCGCGAGTACTGGCTCCTATAATTCACCCCTCCACTTT. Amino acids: CASSASTGSYNSPLHF.

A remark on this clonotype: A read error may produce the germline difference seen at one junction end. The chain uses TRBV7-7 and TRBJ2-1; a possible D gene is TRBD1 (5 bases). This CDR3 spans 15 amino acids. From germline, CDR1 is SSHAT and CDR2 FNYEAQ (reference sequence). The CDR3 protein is CASSLGPQGYNEQFF. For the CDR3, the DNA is TGTGCTAGCAGCTTAGGGCCTCAGGGCTACAATGAGCAGTTCTTC.

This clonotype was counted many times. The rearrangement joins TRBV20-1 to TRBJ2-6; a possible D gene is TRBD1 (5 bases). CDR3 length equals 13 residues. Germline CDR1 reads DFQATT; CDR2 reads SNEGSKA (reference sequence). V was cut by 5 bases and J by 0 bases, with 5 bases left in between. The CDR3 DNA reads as TGCAGTGCTGACAGCTCTGGGGCCAACGTCCTGACTTTC. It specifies CSADSSGANVLTF.

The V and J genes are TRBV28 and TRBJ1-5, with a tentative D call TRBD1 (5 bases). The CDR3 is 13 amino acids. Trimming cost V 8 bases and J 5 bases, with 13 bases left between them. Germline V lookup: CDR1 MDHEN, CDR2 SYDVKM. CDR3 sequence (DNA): TGTGCCAGCGGGGACGGGGAATATCAGCCCCAGCATTTT. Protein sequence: CASGDGEYQPQHF. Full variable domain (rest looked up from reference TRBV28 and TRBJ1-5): DVKVTQSSRYLVKRTGEKVFLECVQDMDHENMFWYRQDPGLGLRLIYFSYDVKMKEKGDIPEGYSVSREKKERFSLILESASTNQTSMYLCASGDGEYQPQHFGDGTRLSIL.

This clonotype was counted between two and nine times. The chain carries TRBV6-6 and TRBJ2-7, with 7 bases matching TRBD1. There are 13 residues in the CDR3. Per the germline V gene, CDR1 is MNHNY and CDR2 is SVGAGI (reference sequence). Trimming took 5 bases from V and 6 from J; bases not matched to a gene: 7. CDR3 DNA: TGTGCCAGCAGTAAATGGACAGGTCTCGAGCAGTACGTC. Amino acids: CASSKWTGLEQYV.

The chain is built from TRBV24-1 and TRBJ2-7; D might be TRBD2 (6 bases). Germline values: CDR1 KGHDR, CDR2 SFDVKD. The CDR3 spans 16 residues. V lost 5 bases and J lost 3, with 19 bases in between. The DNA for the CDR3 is TGTGCCACCAGTGGGGGAGCGGATAGCGGTATCTACGAGCAGTACGTC. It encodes CATSGGADSGIYEQYV.

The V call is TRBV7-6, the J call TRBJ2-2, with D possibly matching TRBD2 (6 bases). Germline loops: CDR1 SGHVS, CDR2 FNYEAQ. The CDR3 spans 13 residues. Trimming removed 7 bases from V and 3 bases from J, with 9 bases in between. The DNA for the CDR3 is TGTGCCAGCATGGGCGGGGACACCGGGGAGCTGTTTTTT. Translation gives CASMGGDTGELFF.